This entry concerns a single T cell receptor beta chain. The count of this clone is one. Its antigen is not yet known. The input lacks base qualities; no much larger clone sits a single base away. This sample is part of a study of blood T cell repertoires in COVID-19 (dated by TCRdb to about 2020). With respect to the entire study: Collaborator samples came from the United States, Italy and Spain and covered acute and convalescent phases of COVID-19. Subjects who had been exposed to COVID-19, were actively infected with it, or had recovered from it provided the deeply sampled blood TCRbeta repertoires that made up the dataset. The repertoires were made available in a free public database intended to serve as a resource for research on the immune response to SARS-CoV-2. Samples were obtained from the ongoing ImmuneRACE study (first 160 participants) and from over 1,000 subjects provided by 6 global collaborators. Where available, HLA class I and class II types were obtained from metadata supplied by the sample provider rather than from assay-based typing. The material from the prospective study consisted of cDNA or gDNA derived from T cells, B-cell-depleted T cells, or PBMCs. The sample metadata nearly always contained a de-identified subject ID, COVID-19 status, age in years and sex.

For CDR1 and CDR2, the germline V gene lists MNHEY and SVGEGT. The CDR3 goes from the cysteine to the phenylalanine over 16 residues. The DNA shown is the 48-base CDR3, in frame from base 1. Trimming accounts for 2 bases at V and 7 bases at J, while the number of junction bases matched to no gene is 8. Collaborating institutions collected whole blood in K2EDTA tubes following their own protocols. Collaborator samples were shipped for TCRbeta analysis as frozen whole blood, isolated PBMCs, or DNA extracted from either sample type. TCRbeta CDR3 regions were amplified from genomic DNA by means of the immunoSEQ Assay, a bias-controlled multiplex PCR. Per the source publication's procedure: Within the assay, amplification of reference gene primers was used to estimate how many nucleated cells each sample contained. To quantify the absolute abundance of each unique TCRbeta CDR3 rearrangement, sequence reads were collapsed and filtered. For each sample, productive Simpson clonality was calculated by taking the square root of Simpson's diversity index across productive rearrangements. Here the immuneACCESS table is served through TCRdb, limited to in-frame sequences with V and J called. Missing clones are a known gap in these copies; in checked studies unresolved V genes cover under half, and the rest lacks a known reason. The V and J calls and clone size come from that table; D and trimming were worked out from the DNA. For this sample there are 93,000 or so clones; around 90% appear just once. The ten largest clonotypes hold around 3.5% of the sample.

The investigation overall reported the following: The amount of clinical and demographic metadata varied by source and participant and was provided uncurated.

In this chain, TRBV6-2 or TRBV6-3 is recombined with TRBJ2-2, with 9 junctional bases fitting TRBD2. The sample consisted of peripheral blood. The receptor was derived from a human donor in a cohort sampled during active COVID-19. The sequenced DNA is TGTGCCAGCAGTTACGCGGGAGGGCCTTTTATCGGGGAGCTGTTTTTT. It translates to CASSYAGGPFIGELFF.